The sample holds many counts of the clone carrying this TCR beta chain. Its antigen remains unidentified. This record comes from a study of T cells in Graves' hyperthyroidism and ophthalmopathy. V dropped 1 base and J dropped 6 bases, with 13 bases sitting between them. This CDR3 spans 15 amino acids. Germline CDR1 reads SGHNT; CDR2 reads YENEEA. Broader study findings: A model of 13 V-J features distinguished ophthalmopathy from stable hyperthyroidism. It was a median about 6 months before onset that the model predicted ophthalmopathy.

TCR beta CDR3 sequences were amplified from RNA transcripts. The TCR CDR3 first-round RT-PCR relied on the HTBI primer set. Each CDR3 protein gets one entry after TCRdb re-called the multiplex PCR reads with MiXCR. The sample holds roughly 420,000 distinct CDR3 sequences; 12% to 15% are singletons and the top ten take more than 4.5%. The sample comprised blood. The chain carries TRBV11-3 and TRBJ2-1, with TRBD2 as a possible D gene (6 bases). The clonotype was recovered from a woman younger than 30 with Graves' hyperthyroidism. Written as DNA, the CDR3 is TGTGCCAGCAGCTTAGGGAGGCTGGAGGGCAATGAGCAGTTCTTC. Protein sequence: CASSLGRLEGNEQFF.